A single sample gave rise to the 15 T cell receptor beta chains below, sequenced in a study of cytomegalovirus exposure and HLA in healthy donors. In the PCR, 60 Vbeta and 13 Jbeta primers were used. TCRdb's copy holds only in-frame clones and misses some; the assay was immunoSEQ multiplex PCR. This sample has roughly 200,000 clones, with 75% to 85% found just once. Sequences were obtained from PBMCs. These receptor sequences come from a woman between 55 and 75 years old in good health and CMV-seropositive.

The chain is built from TRBV27 and TRBJ2-7; 14 nucleotides line up with TRBD2. This CDR3 region has 20 residues. J gave up 2 bases and V 6 bases, and 18 bases lay outside the gene matches. Germline V lookup: CDR1 MNHEY, CDR2 SMNVEV (reference sequence). DNA for the CDR3: TGTGCCAGCAGCCTCATCCGGGGACTAGCGGGAGTTGGGGGACCCTACGAGCAGTACTTC. It specifies CASSLIRGLAGVGGPYEQYF.

This chain connects TRBV10-3 to TRBJ2-2, with a possible D match to TRBD2 (5 bases). The V and J ends lost 0 bases and 5 bases respectively, with 7 bases between them. The CDR3 length is 14 residues. Germline V gives CDR1 ENHRY, CDR2 SYGVKD. The CDR3 reads CAISESTGTGELFF. CDR3 in DNA: TGTGCCATCAGTGAGTCTACGGGAACCGGGGAGCTGTTTTTT.

This chain joins TRBV28 and TRBJ2-5; maybe TRBD1 (6 bases). The CDR3 extends over 14 amino acids. Looked up from germline, CDR1 is MDHEN and CDR2 is SYDVKM. V shed 3 bases and J shed 1 base, with 9 bases lying between them. CDR3 loop: CASSFGGFQETQYF. CDR3 sequence (DNA): TGTGCCAGCAGTTTTGGGGGCTTCCAAGAGACCCAGTACTTC.

The gene calls are TRBV30 and TRBJ2-7, with D possibly being TRBD1 (5 bases). The germline CDR1 and CDR2 sequences are GTSNPN and SVGIG (reference sequence). The V and J ends lost 0 bases and 2 bases respectively, with 8 bases between them. The CDR3 loop spans 13 amino acids. The CDR3 DNA is TGTGCCTGGAGTGTAAAGGGGACCTACGAGCAGTACTTC. Protein sequence: CAWSVKGTYEQYF.

The chain uses TRBV28 and TRBJ2-1; possible D gene TRBD1, 6 bases. Germline V gene data show CDR1 as MDHEN and CDR2 as SYDVKM. This CDR3 is built from 12 residues. V lost 1 base and J 10 bases, leaving 8 bases between the germline ends. The CDR3 nucleotides read TGTGCCAGCAGTTTATTTAGGGGGGAGCAGTTCTTC. Protein sequence: CASSLFRGEQFF.

The rearrangement links TRBV30 to TRBJ1-2, with 7 bases that match TRBD1. Trimming cost V 2 bases and J 7 bases; bases outside gene matches: 7. Per germline, CDR1 GTSNPN and CDR2 SVGIG (reference sequence). The CDR3 extends over 13 amino acids. The CDR3 region is CAWSPTGTGGYTF. The CDR3 DNA sequence: TGTGCCTGGAGTCCGACAGGGACTGGTGGCTACACCTTC.

The V and J genes are TRBV7-3 and TRBJ2-2; 11 bases align to TRBD2. Germline CDR1 SGHTA, CDR2 FQGTGA. V shed 5 bases and J 1 base; nucleotides not matched to a gene: 6. The CDR3 sequence is 17 residues long. CDR3 DNA: TGTGCCAGCAGCCCAAGTGGGACTAGCGGGAACACCGGGGAGCTGTTTTTT. Encoded protein: CASSPSGTSGNTGELFF. Full variable domain (outside the CDR3, taken from reference TRBV7-3 and TRBJ2-2): GAGVSQTPSNKVTEKGKYVELRCDPISGHTALYWYRQSLGQGPEFLIYFQGTGAADDSGLPNDRFFAVRPEGSVSTLKIQRTERGDSAVYLCASSPSGTSGNTGELFFGEGSRLTVL.

The chain combines TRBV5-1 with TRBJ2-1; 11 bases match TRBD1. Per germline, CDR1 SGHRS and CDR2 YFSETQ. The V gene end was trimmed by 6 bases and the J gene end by 4 bases; junction bases not matched to a gene: 6. The CDR3 is 15 residues long. The chain's CDR3 is CASTPGQGAYNEQFF. CDR3 DNA: TGCGCCAGCACCCCCGGACAGGGGGCGTACAATGAGCAGTTCTTC.

The chain joins TRBV20-1 to TRBJ2-1, with 7 positions matching TRBD2. Germline lookup yields CDR1 DFQATT and CDR2 SNEGSKA (reference sequence). The V gene end was trimmed by 0 bases and the J gene end by 14 bases; junction bases not matched to a gene: 4. The CDR3 consists of 11 residues. This chain's CDR3 is CSARDQGLEFF. As DNA, the CDR3 is TGCAGTGCTAGAGATCAAGGACTAGAGTTCTTC.

Worth noting for this clone: Relative to the germline gene, one junction end is altered; a read error may explain this. The chain has TRBV14 and TRBJ2-7, with D hard to call. The CDR3 is made up of 11 amino acids. Germline V gene data show CDR1 as SGHDN and CDR2 as FVKESK. The CDR3 spells CASSQESEFSF. In DNA form, the CDR3 reads TGTGCCAGCAGCCAAGAATCGGAGTTTTCCTTC. Filled out from reference TRBV14 and TRBJ2-7, the complete variable domain reads EAGVTQFPSHSVIEKGQTVTLRCDPISGHDNLYWYRRVMGKEIKFLLHFVKESKQDESGMPNNRFLAERTGGTYSTLKVQPAELEDSGVYFCASSQESEFSFGPGTRLTVT.

The J gene is TRBJ2-2, the V gene TRBV9, with TRBD1 as a possible D gene (5 bases). The V end was cut by 5 bases, the J end by 5 bases, with 13 bases between. There are 14 residues in the CDR3. CDR1 is SGDLS and CDR2 is YYNGEE in the germline V gene. The CDR3 reads CASRGRLDTGELFF. DNA of the CDR3: TGTGCCAGCAGGGGGCGGTTAGATACCGGGGAGCTGTTTTTT.

This chain connects TRBV7-6 to TRBJ2-1, with 10 bases that match TRBD2. V dropped 7 bases and J dropped 0; count of bases not matched to a gene: 6. This CDR3 has 16 amino acids. Germline lookup yields CDR1 SGHVS and CDR2 FNYEAQ. Written as DNA, the CDR3 is TGTGCCAGCACCCTAGCGGGAGTGGTCTCCTACAATGAGCAGTTCTTC. It specifies CASTLAGVVSYNEQFF.

V and J are TRBV6-5 and TRBJ2-2; D ambiguous. Germline CDR1 reads MNHEY; CDR2 reads SVGAGI. V lost 0 bases, J lost 4 bases, and 6 bases lay in between. The CDR3 has 14 amino acids. The CDR3 protein is CASSYSRITGELFF. The CDR3 DNA is TGTGCCAGCAGTTACTCGAGGATCACCGGGGAGCTGTTTTTT.

The chain carries TRBV28 and TRBJ2-3; 7 nucleotides match TRBD1. The CDR3 has 18 amino acids. CDR1 MDHEN and CDR2 SYDVKM come from the germline V gene. V dropped 4 bases and J dropped 3; count of bases not matched to a gene: 16. The CDR3 DNA sequence: TGTGCCAGCAGTTATTCCCTGGGGGCAGGGGACAGTACAGATACGCAGTATTTT. Its protein product is CASSYSLGAGDSTDTQYF.

The chain couples TRBV27 to TRBJ2-7; D is possibly TRBD2 (6 bases). The CDR3 totals 16 residues. The germline V and J ends were trimmed by 5 bases and 2 bases, with 19 bases remaining between them. Looked up from germline, CDR1 is MNHEY and CDR2 is SMNVEV (reference sequence). CDR3 in DNA: TGTGCCAGCAGTCCATCAGGAGGGGTTGTAACCTACGAGCAGTACTTC. Translating gives CASSPSGGVVTYEQYF.